The 32 T cell receptor beta chains below were found in one sample sequenced in a study of shared clonotypes between healthy human individuals. Data came from immunoSEQ multiplex PCR; TCRdb stores just in-frame clones and leaves some out. The sample contains 450,000 to 500,000 clones, over 70% of which appear only once. Material for sequencing was PBMCs. These receptors originate from a woman aged 40 to 50 in good health. Some clones in this sample may be carry-over from other donors' samples.

With respect to this clone: With a far larger clone one base away, a read error is the likely cause. This sequence joins TRBV6-5 and TRBJ2-2; maybe TRBD1 (6 bases). CDR1 and CDR2 (germline): MNHEY, SVGAGI. V was pared by 7 bases and J by 7 bases, with 16 bases between. The CDR3 is 14 residues long. The CDR3 DNA reads as TGTGCCAGCACCCCGAACAGGGCCAGCGGGGAGCTGTTTTTT. As protein: CASTPNRASGELFF.

The chain recombines TRBV29-1 with TRBJ1-4; 9 bases agree with TRBD1. The V gene end was trimmed by 4 bases and the J gene end by 1 base; junction bases not matched to a gene: 4. This CDR3 region has 15 residues. The germline V gene encodes CDR1 SQVTM and CDR2 ANQGSEA. CDR3 bases: TGCAGCGTTGTTTCGACAGGGGGAACTAATGAAAAACTGTTTTTT. Its translation is CSVVSTGGTNEKLFF.

This clone turned up a few times. The CDR3 here is CAIRGTSSSYEQYF. In DNA form, the CDR3 reads TGTGCCATCAGAGGGACATCTAGCTCCTACGAGCAGTACTTC. The chain recombines TRBV10-3 with TRBJ2-7; weak D call: TRBD1 (6 bases). Germline loops: CDR1 ENHRY, CDR2 SYGVKD. The CDR3 consists of 14 residues. V lost 6 bases and J lost 0, with 12 bases in between.

To note about this clone: Different DNA sequences within this sample yield the same CDR3. The chain joins TRBV5-4 to TRBJ2-4; TRBD1 might be the D (5 bases). Germline CDR1 SGHNT, CDR2 YYREEE (reference sequence). The length of the CDR3 is 14 residues. Trimming removed 1 base from V and 7 bases from J, with 12 bases in between. CDR3 amino acids: CASSLWGLGNIQYF. In DNA, the CDR3 is TGTGCCAGCAGCTTGTGGGGCTTGGGGAACATTCAGTACTTC.

There are many counts of this clone. V and J are TRBV7-9 and TRBJ2-1, with D perhaps TRBD1 (6 bases). The germline V and J ends were trimmed by 4 bases and 5 bases, with 9 bases remaining between them. This CDR3 is 13 amino acids long. Germline assignment: CDR1 SEHNR and CDR2 FQNEAQ (reference sequence). The CDR3: CASSSGQNNEQFF. The DNA of the CDR3 is TGTGCCAGCAGCTCCGGACAGAACAATGAGCAGTTCTTC.

This clone has ten or more counts. The chain is built from TRBV7-2 and TRBJ2-5; possibly TRBD1 for D (6 bases). Germline lookup yields CDR1 SGHTA and CDR2 FQGNSA. Trimming took off 3 bases at V and 3 bases at J, with 11 bases between the two ends. The CDR3 loop spans 14 amino acids. In nucleotides, the CDR3 is TGTGCCAGCAGCTTCCAGGGGCCCGAAGAGACCCAGTACTTC. This translates into CASSFQGPEETQYF.

Turning to this clone: Compared with germline, one end of the junction differs, possibly owing to a read error. The chain uses TRBV2 and TRBJ2-5; D is ambiguous. CDR1 is SNHLY, CDR2 FYNNEI, per germline. CDR3 size: 13 residues. The CDR3 nucleotides are TGTGCCAGCAGTGAAGCGGTAGGGTTTGGTCCCGACTTC. This codes for CASSEAVGFGPDF.

CDR3 protein: CASSIGRSTDTQYF. The CDR3 DNA reads as TGTGCCAGTAGTATAGGGCGTAGCACAGATACGCAGTATTTT. This chain connects TRBV19 to TRBJ2-3; D ambiguous. The CDR3 is 14 residues long. Deletions cut 1 base from V and 0 bases from J, with 5 bases between. Germline V lookup: CDR1 LNHDA, CDR2 SQIVND (reference sequence). Supplemented by reference TRBV19 and TRBJ2-3, the full variable domain reads DGGITQSPKYLFRKEGQNVTLSCEQNLNHDAMYWYRQDPGQGLRLIYYSQIVNDFQKGDIAEGYSVSREKKESFPLTVTSAQKNPTAFYLCASSIGRSTDTQYFGPGTRLTVL.

The V gene is TRBV4-2, the J gene TRBJ2-1; unclear D gene. CDR1 and CDR2 from the germline V gene are LGHNA and YNFKEQ. Between the trimmed V and J ends, which lost 1 base and 9 bases, there was a span of 10 bases. CDR3 length equals 13 residues. The CDR3 sequence: CASSQVRAVEQFF. CDR3 in DNA: TGTGCCAGCAGCCAAGTTCGGGCAGTTGAGCAGTTCTTC.

This clone was counted at least ten times. J is TRBJ1-5 and V is TRBV6-1, with D possibly being TRBD1 (5 bases). Germline values: CDR1 MNHNS, CDR2 SASEGT. Trimming removed 2 bases from V and 0 bases from J, with 11 bases in between. This CDR3 region has 16 residues. The CDR3 loop is CASSEKTAVSNQPQHF. The CDR3 nucleotides are TGTGCCAGCAGTGAAAAGACAGCTGTTAGCAATCAGCCCCAGCATTTT.

This clone occurred once. The genes are TRBV28 and TRBJ2-4, with 8 bases lining up with TRBD2. CDR1 is MDHEN, CDR2 SYDVKM, per germline. V trimming: 4 bases; J trimming: 7 bases; junction bases outside the gene matches: 3. The CDR3 spans 13 residues. Here the CDR3 reads CASSWASGNIQYF. For the CDR3, the DNA is TGTGCCAGCAGTTGGGCTAGCGGGAACATTCAGTACTTC.

As to this clone: A far larger clone is one base from this, pointing to a likely read error. The chain employs TRBV6-1 and TRBJ2-2; D is perhaps TRBD1 (6 bases). The V gene's germline CDR1 is MNHNS and CDR2 SASEGT. The CDR3 totals 14 residues. The CDR3 region is CASSLLGDTEELFF. The CDR3, as DNA: TGTGCCAGCAGTCTTTTGGGGGACACCGAGGAGCTGTTTTTT.

CDR3 loop: CASSLISQETQYF. CDR3 nucleotide sequence: TGTGCCAGCAGCTTGATCAGTCAAGAGACCCAGTACTTC. The rearrangement uses TRBV11-3 and TRBJ2-5; D is uncertain. Germline CDR1 and CDR2: SGHNT and YENEEA. Trimming shortened V by 3 bases and J by 2 bases, and 7 bases separated the two germline ends. The CDR3 is made up of 13 amino acids.

In its sample, this clone was seen a few times. In nucleotides, the CDR3 is TGTGCCAGCAGCGACAGGGGTAATTCACCCCTCCACTTT. It codes for CASSDRGNSPLHF. This chain connects TRBV7-2 to TRBJ1-6; 8 nucleotides agree with TRBD1. Germline V gene lookup returns CDR1 SGHTA and CDR2 FQGNSA. The CDR3 loop spans 13 amino acids. The trim removed 5 bases at V and 6 bases at J, leaving 0 bases unmatched. The full variable domain, rest sourced from reference TRBV7-2 and TRBJ1-6, is GAGVSQSPSNKVTEKGKDVELRCDPISGHTALYWYRQSLGQGLEFLIYFQGNSAPDKSGLPSDRFSAERTGGSVSTLTIQRTQQEDSAVYLCASSDRGNSPLHFGNGTRLTVT.

Comment on this clone: Since a far larger clone is one base different, this is likely a read error. The identical CDR3 is also encoded by other nucleotide sequences in the sample. The J gene is TRBJ2-7, the V gene TRBV2; either TRBD1 or TRBD2 may supply D (6 bases each). The CDR3 covers 11 residues. Germline CDR1 and CDR2: SNHLY and FYNNEI. DNA for the CDR3: TGTGCCTCCTCAGGGGCTCGGGAGCAGTACTTT. Its protein is CASSGAREQYF.

The chain combines TRBV2 with TRBJ1-5; D is perhaps TRBD1 (6 bases). The V gene lost 5 bases and the J gene lost 6 bases, with 17 bases spanning the gap. CDR3 length equals 15 residues. CDR1 SNHLY and CDR2 FYNNEI come from the germline V gene. CDR3 region: CASSPFLQGTQPQHF. DNA of the CDR3: TGTGCCAGCAGTCCCTTCCTACAGGGCACTCAGCCCCAGCATTTT.

This clone has a handful of counts. The chain links TRBV20-1 to TRBJ2-1; 7 nucleotides match TRBD2. The CDR3 length is 11 residues. J gave up 10 bases and V 6 bases, and 6 bases lay outside the gene matches. CDR1 and CDR2 from the germline V gene are DFQATT and SNEGSKA (reference sequence). Here the CDR3 reads CSAISGREQFF. The CDR3 DNA sequence: TGCAGTGCCATTAGCGGGCGGGAGCAGTTCTTC.

In this sample, this clone turned up a few times. The chain joins TRBV28 to TRBJ1-2; perhaps TRBD1 as D (6 bases). CDR1 is MDHEN, CDR2 SYDVKM, per germline. V was clipped by 5 bases and J by 7 bases, with 8 bases between them. This CDR3 spans 11 amino acids. Here the CDR3 reads CASSKTGGYTF. The DNA for the CDR3 is TGTGCCAGCAGTAAGACAGGTGGCTACACCTTC.

The sample holds a few counts of this clone. The rearrangement links TRBV27 to TRBJ1-2; the match to TRBD1 covers 9 bases. The CDR3 contains 14 residues. With 4 bases clipped from V and 6 bases from J, the junction kept 6 bases outside the gene matches. The V gene's germline CDR1 is MNHEY and CDR2 SMNVEV (reference sequence). Here the CDR3 reads CASSSQQGADGYTF. CDR3 nucleotides: TGTGCCAGCAGTTCACAACAGGGGGCGGATGGCTACACCTTC.

The rearrangement uses TRBV11-2 and TRBJ2-3; D gene unclear. With 5 bases removed from V and 2 bases from J, the gap between germline ends came to 11 bases. Germline CDR1 is SGHAT and CDR2 is FQNNGV. The CDR3 contains 14 residues. CDR3: CASSLLTSTDTQYF. The CDR3 nucleotides read TGTGCCAGCAGCCTACTTACCTCCACAGATACGCAGTATTTT.

The chain links TRBV7-2 to TRBJ1-2; D gene unclear. Germline CDR1 is SGHTA and CDR2 is FQGNSA. The CDR3 has 15 amino acids. Between the trimmed V and J ends, which lost 0 bases and 5 bases, there was a span of 13 bases. This chain's CDR3 is CASSLAYLEGYGYTF. The DNA of the CDR3 is TGTGCCAGCAGCTTAGCGTATTTAGAAGGGTATGGCTACACCTTC.

The chain links TRBV19 to TRBJ2-5; D ambiguous. Germline V gene lookup returns CDR1 LNHDA and CDR2 SQIVND (reference sequence). V lost 0 bases to trimming and J lost 2 bases, with 10 bases between them. This CDR3 is 15 amino acids long. CDR3 nucleotide sequence: TGTGCCAGTAGTATAGATCACAGCTATCAAGAGACCCAGTACTTC. Its protein is CASSIDHSYQETQYF.

This clone has a handful of counts. V is TRBV28 and J is TRBJ2-7; 10 bases line up with TRBD1. This CDR3 comprises 16 residues. Trimming at V came to 6 bases and at J to 1 base, leaving 9 bases not matched to a gene. CDR1 and CDR2 (germline): MDHEN, SYDVKM. CDR3 sequence reads: CASSSPGQGNSYEQYF. As DNA, the CDR3 is TGTGCCAGCAGCTCCCCGGGACAGGGGAATTCCTACGAGCAGTACTTC.

Only one count was recorded for this clone. J is TRBJ2-2 and V is TRBV5-1, with 8 bases identical to TRBD1. Germline V gene lookup returns CDR1 SGHRS and CDR2 YFSETQ. V was clipped by 7 bases and J by 6 bases; unmatched bases: 5. The CDR3 is made up of 13 amino acids. CDR3 in amino acids: CASPWTGPGELFF. In DNA, the CDR3 is TGCGCCAGCCCTTGGACAGGGCCCGGGGAGCTGTTTTTT.

This chain uses TRBV6-1 with TRBJ1-4; possible D gene TRBD1, 5 bases. Germline loops: CDR1 MNHNS, CDR2 SASEGT. The CDR3 length is 14 residues. Trimming removed 7 bases from V and 5 bases from J, with 14 bases in between. CDR3 protein: CASIPGVRNEKLFF. The CDR3 nucleotides are TGTGCCAGCATTCCGGGGGTTCGGAATGAAAAACTGTTTTTT.

This chain joins TRBV2 and TRBJ1-2, with a possible D match to TRBD1 (6 bases). Between the trimmed V and J ends, which lost 6 bases and 5 bases, there was a span of 25 bases. The CDR3 consists of 17 residues. Germline lookup yields CDR1 SNHLY and CDR2 FYNNEI. The CDR3 nucleotides are TGTGCCAGCAGCAGGACAGTCGGGGATGAGAGAACTTATGGCTACACCTTC. Its translation is CASSRTVGDERTYGYTF. The full variable domain, with the rest looked up from reference TRBV2 and TRBJ1-2, is EPEVTQTPSHQVTQMGQEVILRCVPISNHLYFYWYRQILGQKVEFLVSFYNNEISEKSEIFDDQFSVERPDGSNFTLKIRSTKLEDSAMYFCASSRTVGDERTYGYTFGSGTRLTVV.

The chain carries TRBV27 and TRBJ2-7, with TRBD2 matching 11 bases. V gave up 5 bases and J gave up 6 bases; unmatched junction bases: 15. Germline lookup yields CDR1 MNHEY and CDR2 SMNVEV (reference sequence). This CDR3 comprises 17 residues. The CDR3 protein is CASSVFKLAGDVIEQYF. CDR3 DNA: TGTGCCAGCAGTGTATTTAAACTAGCGGGAGATGTGATCGAGCAGTACTTC.

This clone has a count of ten or more. The genes are TRBV5-1 and TRBJ2-2; unclear D gene. The CDR3 loop spans 13 amino acids. V lost 0 bases, J lost 4 bases, and 4 bases lay in between. Germline CDR1 and CDR2: SGHRS and YFSETQ. CDR3 region: CASSLDITGELFF. The CDR3 bases are TGCGCCAGCAGCTTGGACATCACCGGGGAGCTGTTTTTT.

Details on this clone: It differs at one base from a far larger clone, so likely a read error. This sample also contains other DNA sequences that code for the same CDR3. The CDR3 DNA follows: TGTGCCAGCAGCCAAGATGGAACGGGAGGTCTCCTAGGGCAGTACTTC. Translating gives CASSQDGTGGLLGQYF. This chain connects TRBV4-2 to TRBJ2-7, with 7 bases fitting TRBD2. This CDR3 is 16 amino acids long. The germline V gene encodes CDR1 LGHNA and CDR2 YNFKEQ. The junction had 14 bases not matched to a gene; V was cut back by 0 bases and J by 9 bases.

The rearrangement joins TRBV11-2 to TRBJ1-4; 9 bases agree with TRBD1. This CDR3 is 16 amino acids long. The V segment lost 0 bases and the J segment 7 bases; nucleotides outside the gene matches: 6. Germline CDR1 SGHAT, CDR2 FQNNGV. The CDR3 sequence: CASSLDPGTGFEKLFF. The CDR3 DNA follows: TGTGCCAGCAGCTTAGACCCCGGGACAGGGTTTGAAAAACTGTTTTTT.

The chain recombines TRBV6-1 with TRBJ2-3; maybe TRBD2 (5 bases). Deletions cut 7 bases from V and 0 bases from J, with 11 bases between. Germline CDR1 is MNHNS and CDR2 is SASEGT. The CDR3 covers 14 residues. CDR3 sequence reads: CASTEGFSTDTQYF. The DNA of the CDR3 is TGTGCCAGCACCGAGGGATTTAGCACAGATACGCAGTATTTT.

With regard to this clone: A far larger clone differs by one base, so this is likely a read error. This sequence joins TRBV28 and TRBJ2-7, with a weak D call TRBD1 (5 bases). The CDR3 runs 13 residues. Germline loops: CDR1 MDHEN, CDR2 SYDVKM. V lost 6 bases and J 3 bases, leaving 12 bases between the germline ends. The chain's CDR3 is CASSSGHYYEQYF. The DNA of the CDR3 is TGTGCCAGCAGCTCAGGACACTACTACGAGCAGTACTTC. The entire variable domain, with the rest obtained from reference TRBV28 and TRBJ2-7, is as follows: DVKVTQSSRYLVKRTGEKVFLECVQDMDHENMFWYRQDPGLGLRLIYFSYDVKMKEKGDIPEGYSVSREKKERFSLILESASTNQTSMYLCASSSGHYYEQYFGPGTRLTVT.